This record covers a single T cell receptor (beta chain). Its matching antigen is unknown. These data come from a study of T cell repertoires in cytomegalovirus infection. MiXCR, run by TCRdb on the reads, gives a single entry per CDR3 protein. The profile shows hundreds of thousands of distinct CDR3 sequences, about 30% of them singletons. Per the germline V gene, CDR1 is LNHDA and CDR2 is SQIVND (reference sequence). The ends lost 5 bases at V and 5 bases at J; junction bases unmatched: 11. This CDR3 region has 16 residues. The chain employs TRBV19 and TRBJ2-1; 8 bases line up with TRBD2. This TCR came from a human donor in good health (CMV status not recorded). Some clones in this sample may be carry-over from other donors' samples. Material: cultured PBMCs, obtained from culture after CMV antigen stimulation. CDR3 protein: CASSYRAGGFNNEQFF. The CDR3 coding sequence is TGTGCCAGTAGTTATAGGGCGGGGGGTTTTAACAATGAGCAGTTCTTC.